This record concerns one TCR beta chain sequence. Its target is not known. The V end lost 5 bases, the J end lost 4 bases, and 9 bases lay between the germline ends. Germline V CDR1 and CDR2: SGHDN, FVKESK. This CDR3 has 13 residues. RNA amounts of roughly 0.45 to 1 ug underwent reverse transcription with random hexamers. Multiplex PCR with immunoSEQ amplified the TCR beta CDR3 across 54 Vbeta and 13 Jbeta. In TCRdb, the immunoSEQ multiplex PCR reads were re-called with MiXCR into one record per CDR3 protein. Found here are about 94,000 distinct CDR3 sequences, about 93% of them singletons; the top ten hold about 0.29%. TCR beta sequencing was performed on blood CD8+ and CD4+ T cells. The data originate from a study of CD8 T cells in Susac syndrome. Findings of the study overall: The study's TCR sequencing and HLA analysis covered a relatively small number of individuals, and the study acknowledged this.

This receptor was taken from a human donor with Susac syndrome. Sequencing input: CD4+ T cells from PBMCs. The chain carries TRBV14 and TRBJ2-1; D ambiguous. The CDR3 coding sequence is TGTGCCAGCAGCATCCTGACTTACAATGAGCAGTTCTTC. It codes for CASSILTYNEQFF.